These 32 T cell receptor beta chains share one sample of origin, sequenced in a study of neurological immune-mediated disorders. Via MiXCR, TCRdb re-called the 5' RACE reads, giving one row per CDR3 protein. The sample has about 50,000 distinct CDR3 sequences; over 3% are singletons. Sequenced: PBMCs. These receptors were obtained from a man aged 40-49 years with multiple sclerosis.

This clonotype was found many times. This rearrangement joins TRBV20-1 to TRBJ1-5; possible D gene TRBD1, 6 bases. CDR1 and CDR2 (germline): DFQATT, SNEGSKA (reference sequence). The CDR3 contains 15 residues. With 6 bases removed from V and 2 bases from J, the gap between germline ends came to 17 bases. DNA for the CDR3: TGCAGTGCCCACTCCGGGGGCACGGGCAATCAGCCCCAGCATTTT. Translated, it gives CSAHSGGTGNQPQHF.

This clonotype was seen ten or more times. The chain combines TRBV30 with TRBJ1-3; tentatively, D is TRBD1 (5 bases). Germline CDR1 GTSNPN, CDR2 SVGIG (reference sequence). Deletions cut 5 bases from V and 0 bases from J, with 11 bases between. This CDR3 spans 14 amino acids. CDR3 residues: CAWDRTSSGNTIYF. The CDR3 DNA is TGTGCCTGGGACCGGACAAGCTCTGGAAACACCATATATTTT. Full variable domain (outside the CDR3, taken from reference TRBV30 and TRBJ1-3): SQTIHQWPATLVQPVGSPLSLECTVEGTSNPNLYWYRQAAGRGLQLLFYSVGIGQISSEVPQNLSASRPQDRQFILSSKKLLLSDSGFYLCAWDRTSSGNTIYFGEGSWLTVV.

In this sample, this clonotype turned up many times. In DNA, the CDR3 is TGTGCCAGCAGTTTATGGACAGGTGCAGGGAGCTCCTATAATTCACCCCTCCACTTT. This translates into CASSLWTGAGSSYNSPLHF. The chain uses TRBV27 and TRBJ1-6; 7 nucleotides line up with TRBD1. The CDR3 length is 19 residues. Unmatched junction bases numbered 9, after V lost 1 base and J lost 0 bases. Looked up from germline, CDR1 is MNHEY and CDR2 is SMNVEV (reference sequence).

In its sample, this clonotype was seen many times. The chain recombines TRBV10-3 with TRBJ1-2; D gene ambiguous. This CDR3 contains 15 residues. Germline V CDR1 and CDR2: ENHRY, SYGVKD. V was trimmed by 0 bases and J by 14 bases, leaving 22 bases between them. CDR3: CAISESVSVSRLSTF. The CDR3 region has the DNA TGTGCCATCAGTGAGTCTGTCAGCGTATCTCGCCTCTCTACCTTC.

By share of the sample, this clonotype is medium-sized. The chain carries TRBV7-8 and TRBJ1-5; 7 bases map to TRBD1. The CDR3 totals 15 residues. J was trimmed by 3 bases and V by 3 bases; bases with no gene match: 5. Looked up from germline, CDR1 is SGHVS and CDR2 is FQNEAQ. This CDR3 is CASSFDRAYNQPQHF. As DNA, the CDR3 is TGTGCCAGCAGCTTCGACAGGGCCTACAATCAGCCCCAGCATTTT.

This clonotype appeared many times. This chain joins TRBV20-1 and TRBJ2-7, with D unclear. The germline V gene encodes CDR1 DFQATT and CDR2 SNEGSKA (reference sequence). The CDR3 runs 16 residues. Trimming cost V 6 bases and J 0 bases, with 21 bases left between them. Here the CDR3 DNA reads TGCAGTGCCACCCCAAGATCGACGCAGAACTCCTACGAGCAGTACTTC. Protein sequence: CSATPRSTQNSYEQYF.

Many counts were recorded for this clonotype. CDR3 protein: CSARDPTPNEQFF. CDR3 DNA: TGCAGTGCTAGAGATCCTACCCCCAATGAGCAGTTCTTC. The chain combines TRBV20-1 with TRBJ2-1; unclear D gene. From germline, CDR1 is DFQATT and CDR2 SNEGSKA (reference sequence). V lost 0 bases to trimming and J lost 6 bases, with 9 bases between them. The CDR3 is made up of 13 amino acids.

The table lists this clonotype with many counts. The chain employs TRBV30 and TRBJ2-3, with a possible D match to TRBD2 (5 bases). CDR1 is GTSNPN and CDR2 is SVGIG in the germline V gene (reference sequence). There are 15 residues in the CDR3. Trimming stripped 5 bases from V and 2 bases from J, with 17 bases between. The CDR3 is CAWGEGSSDTDTQYF. In DNA form, the CDR3 reads TGTGCCTGGGGCGAGGGATCCTCCGACACAGATACGCAGTATTTT. Full variable domain (rest looked up from reference TRBV30 and TRBJ2-3): SQTIHQWPATLVQPVGSPLSLECTVEGTSNPNLYWYRQAAGRGLQLLFYSVGIGQISSEVPQNLSASRPQDRQFILSSKKLLLSDSGFYLCAWGEGSSDTDTQYFGPGTRLTVL.

This clonotype was counted ten times or more. The chain links TRBV5-1 to TRBJ2-1; 9 nucleotides match TRBD2. From germline, CDR1 is SGHRS and CDR2 YFSETQ. V was pared by 5 bases and J by 10 bases, with 4 bases of the junction left unmatched. The CDR3 is made up of 12 amino acids. CDR3 in amino acids: CASSWTSAEQFF. The CDR3 coding sequence is TGCGCCAGCAGTTGGACTAGCGCCGAGCAGTTCTTC.

The CDR3 loop is CASSLYQGLSTYEQFF. The CDR3 bases are TGTGCCAGCAGCTTATATCAGGGGTTAAGTACCTATGAGCAGTTCTTC. This chain connects TRBV5-6 to TRBJ2-1; possible D gene TRBD1, 6 bases. V lost 2 bases and J lost 8, with 20 bases in between. Germline loops: CDR1 SGHDT, CDR2 YYEEEE. The CDR3 is 16 residues long.

Details on this clonotype: A much more abundant neighbour one base away suggests this may be a read error. This chain's CDR3 is CSAKHPSGKTIYF. DNA of the CDR3: TGCAGTGCGAAGCATCCCTCTGGAAAAACCATATATTTT. The chain uses TRBV20-1 and TRBJ1-3; no clear D gene. CDR3 length: 13 residues. Germline V gene lookup returns CDR1 DFQATT and CDR2 SNEGSKA (reference sequence).

This clonotype appeared many times. The chain has TRBV9 and TRBJ1-2, with TRBD1 matching over 7 bases. This CDR3 has 15 residues. The ends lost 3 bases at V and 5 bases at J; junction bases unmatched: 10. Germline-derived CDR1 and CDR2 are SGDLS and YYNGEE. The CDR3 sequence is CASSAGWDSAYGYTF. The CDR3 DNA sequence: TGTGCCAGCAGCGCCGGATGGGACAGCGCTTATGGCTACACCTTC.

A few counts support this clonotype. This chain connects TRBV3-1 to TRBJ1-5, with 8 nucleotides matching TRBD1. Trimming at V came to 5 bases and at J to 5 bases, leaving 8 bases not matched to a gene. The CDR3 covers 15 residues. The germline V gene encodes CDR1 LGHDT and CDR2 YNNKEL (reference sequence). This CDR3 reads CASSSGQGGYQPQHF. The CDR3 DNA follows: TGTGCCAGCAGCTCTGGACAGGGTGGGTATCAGCCCCAGCATTTT.

The rearrangement uses TRBV20-1 and TRBJ1-5, with unresolved D. CDR1 and CDR2 from the germline V gene are DFQATT and SNEGSKA (reference sequence). CDR3 size: 12 residues. V lost 1 base and J 6 bases, leaving 7 bases between the germline ends. This chain's CDR3 is CSARGAGQPQHF. CDR3 nucleotides: TGCAGTGCTAGAGGAGCCGGTCAGCCCCAGCATTTT.

This clonotype was counted many times. The gene calls are TRBV30 and TRBJ1-1; D not certain. The V gene lost 2 bases and the J gene lost 2 bases, with 9 bases spanning the gap. The CDR3 runs to 13 residues. Germline CDR1 is GTSNPN and CDR2 is SVGIG (reference sequence). The CDR3 is CAWSHQANTEAFF. DNA for the CDR3: TGTGCCTGGAGTCACCAGGCAAACACTGAAGCTTTCTTT.

This clonotype was seen ten or more times. This sequence joins TRBV5-1 and TRBJ2-6; D is possibly TRBD2 (5 bases). The CDR3 is 16 amino acids. Trimming took off 0 bases at V and 0 bases at J, with 7 bases between the two ends. Germline-derived CDR1 and CDR2 are SGHRS and YFSETQ. The CDR3 is CASSLEAGSGANVLTF. CDR3 bases: TGCGCCAGCAGCTTGGAGGCGGGCTCTGGGGCCAACGTCCTGACTTTC.

This clonotype was recorded many times. The rearrangement uses TRBV3-1 and TRBJ1-1; D gene ambiguous. Per the germline V gene, CDR1 is LGHDT and CDR2 is YNNKEL (reference sequence). The V end lost 4 bases, the J end lost 1 base, and 10 bases lay between the germline ends. This CDR3 contains 14 residues. In nucleotides, the CDR3 is TGTGCCAGCAGCCCGCGTTGGGGGAACACTGAAGCTTTCTTT. Encoded protein: CASSPRWGNTEAFF.

In this sample, this clonotype turned up many times. The chain employs TRBV29-1 and TRBJ1-1; D is uncertain. Trimming shortened V by 3 bases and J by 1 base, and 9 bases separated the two germline ends. The CDR3 has 13 amino acids. Germline loops: CDR1 SQVTM, CDR2 ANQGSEA. The CDR3 nucleotides are TGCAGCGTTGATCTCATTGGGAACACTGAAGCTTTCTTT. Its translation is CSVDLIGNTEAFF.

V and J are TRBV14 and TRBJ1-1; no definite D call. CDR1 is SGHDN and CDR2 is FVKESK in the germline V gene. CDR3 length: 13 amino acids. The ends were cut back, 5 bases at V and 1 base at J, with 8 bases in the middle. DNA for the CDR3: TGTGCCAGCAGCTCTAAGGAGAACACTGAAGCTTTCTTT. This codes for CASSSKENTEAFF.

This clonotype was found a few times. The rearrangement joins TRBV11-2 to TRBJ2-3; tentative D call: TRBD2 (6 bases). V lost 5 bases and J lost 4, with 16 bases in between. The CDR3 has 15 amino acids. Germline V CDR1 and CDR2: SGHAT, FQNNGV. The CDR3 DNA reads as TGTGCCAGCAGCCGGACGTACACGGGGGCAGATACGCAGTATTTT. Translated: CASSRTYTGADTQYF.

This clonotype occurred many times. J is TRBJ1-4 and V is TRBV2, with D hard to call. The CDR3 has 14 amino acids. V was clipped by 5 bases and J by 6 bases, with 13 bases between them. Germline lookup yields CDR1 SNHLY and CDR2 FYNNEI. DNA for the CDR3: TGTGCCAGCAGTTCCGGGCCGGTGTATGAAAAACTGTTTTTT. Its translation is CASSSGPVYEKLFF.

About this clonotype: A much bigger clone sits one base away, suggesting this may be a read error. The chain links TRBV28 to TRBJ1-5; possible D gene TRBD1, 5 bases. Germline V lookup: CDR1 MDHEN, CDR2 SYDVKM. This CDR3 has 17 residues. CDR3 DNA: TGTGCCAGCAGCCCACGGCGGGGGGGGGTAGGCAATCAGCCCCAGAATTTT. Translated, it gives CASSPRRGGVGNQPQNF.

Ten or more counts support this clonotype. At one of its ends the junction is not consistent with the germline gene, which may arise from a read error. The rearrangement joins TRBV19 to TRBJ1-5; no clear D. This CDR3 is built from 12 residues. Germline V gives CDR1 LNHDA, CDR2 SQIVND (reference sequence). In DNA, the CDR3 is TGTGCCAGTAGCGCGAGGTTTCAGCCCCAGAATTTT. The encoded protein is CASSARFQPQNF.

The table lists this clonotype with many counts. The rearrangement uses TRBV20-1 and TRBJ2-3; D not resolved. In germline, CDR1 is DFQATT, CDR2 SNEGSKA (reference sequence). V lost 8 bases to trimming and J lost 2 bases, with 14 bases between them. The CDR3 contains 13 residues. DNA for the CDR3: TGCAGTCCGAATGATAGGTACACAGATACGCAGTATTTT. Translation gives CSPNDRYTDTQYF.

This clonotype was observed many times. V usage is TRBV6-1 and J usage is TRBJ1-1; no clear D. Germline lookup yields CDR1 MNHNS and CDR2 SASEGT. CDR3 length: 12 residues. The V end was cut by 8 bases, the J end by 7 bases, with 14 bases between. This CDR3 reads CASYPGGLEAFF. The CDR3 nucleotides are TGTGCCAGCTACCCAGGAGGCCTTGAAGCTTTCTTT.

This clonotype was seen at least ten times. The CDR3 DNA reads as TGTGCCAGCAGTATGACAGGGGCGTACAATGAGCAGTTCTTC. Protein: CASSMTGAYNEQFF. V gene TRBV27 combines with J gene TRBJ2-1; TRBD1 aligns across 8 bases. Germline CDR1 reads MNHEY; CDR2 reads SMNVEV (reference sequence). The junction had 4 bases not matched to a gene; V was cut back by 5 bases and J by 4 bases. The CDR3 is 14 residues long.

There are many counts of this clonotype. The chain employs TRBV20-1 and TRBJ2-5, with D maybe TRBD1 (6 bases). The CDR3 is 14 amino acids. CDR1 and CDR2 (germline): DFQATT, SNEGSKA (reference sequence). Deletions cut 3 bases from V and 5 bases from J, with 16 bases between. The CDR3 sequence is CSARAPTGSETQYF. DNA for the CDR3: TGCAGTGCTAGGGCCCCTACAGGGTCGGAGACCCAGTACTTC.

This clonotype was seen ten or more times. This rearrangement joins TRBV10-3 to TRBJ1-1, with TRBD1 as a possible D gene (6 bases). The CDR3 runs 13 residues. Trimming removed 2 bases at V and 6 bases at J, with 10 bases between. Looked up from germline, CDR1 is ENHRY and CDR2 is SYGVKD. The CDR3 sequence is CAISEEGGPEAFF. The CDR3 DNA reads TGTGCCATCAGTGAGGAAGGGGGACCTGAAGCTTTCTTT.

The chain uses TRBV5-1 and TRBJ1-1; weak D call: TRBD1 (6 bases). CDR3 length equals 15 residues. V gave up 3 bases and J gave up 5 bases, with 17 bases separating them. The V gene's germline CDR1 is SGHRS and CDR2 YFSETQ. CDR3 nucleotides: TGCGCCAGCAGCTCAGCCAGGGGTCAGGGGACTGAAGCTTTCTTT. Translation: CASSSARGQGTEAFF.

Concerning this clonotype itself: A read error may be the cause here, since a much bigger clone is one base away. This CDR3 fails to terminate in the conserved phenylalanine or tryptophan, so it likely reflects a read error. The CDR3 nucleotides are TGCAGTGCTTGGACAGGGACCTACGAGCAGTACATC. It is translated as CSAWTGTYEQYI. The V call is TRBV20-1, the J call TRBJ2-7; 8 positions agree with TRBD1. Germline CDR1 and CDR2: DFQATT and SNEGSKA (reference sequence). CDR3 length: 12 residues. J lost 2 bases, V lost 5 bases, and 2 bases had no gene match.

The chain employs TRBV6-2 or TRBV6-3 and TRBJ1-1; D is undetermined. The CDR3 runs to 14 residues. Per the germline V gene, CDR1 is MNHEY and CDR2 is SVGEGT. With 5 bases removed from V and 6 bases from J, the gap between germline ends came to 16 bases. The CDR3, as DNA: TGTGCCAGCAGTAACCCCCAGGAGGCGGCTGAAGCTTTCTTT. It encodes CASSNPQEAAEAFF.

This clonotype was detected ten times or more. The CDR3 here is CSARGRLAGGKETQYF. In DNA form, the CDR3 reads TGCAGTGCTCGAGGGCGACTAGCGGGGGGTAAAGAGACCCAGTACTTC. This chain joins TRBV20-1 and TRBJ2-5; TRBD2 matches 13 bases. CDR3 length: 16 residues. V shed 5 bases and J 3 bases; nucleotides not matched to a gene: 9. CDR1 is DFQATT and CDR2 is SNEGSKA in the germline V gene (reference sequence).